This entry describes one TCR beta chain. The data were taken from a study of shared clonotypes between healthy human individuals. An even split of each subset's genomic DNA across several immunoSEQ plates was performed. Sequencing was performed with immunoSEQ multiplex PCR; in TCRdb, only in-frame clones are kept and a portion is missing. The data contain hundreds of thousands of clones, around 77% of them seen just once; the ten biggest clones take up around 12%. When samples were unsorted, tens of millions of PBMCs were used for genomic DNA. V lost 4 bases and J 3 bases, leaving 13 bases between the germline ends. The CDR3 loop spans 15 amino acids. The germline CDR1 and CDR2 sequences are SGHRS and YFSETQ.

The source of this sequence is a woman in her forties in good health. Some clones in this sample may be carry-over from other donors' samples. The sequencing input was PBMCs. The V call is TRBV5-1, the J call TRBJ2-2, with D possibly being TRBD1 (7 bases). CDR3 nucleotides: TGCGCCAGCAGCGTGGAGGGGGCGGACACCGGGGAGCTGTTTTTT. The encoded protein is CASSVEGADTGELFF.